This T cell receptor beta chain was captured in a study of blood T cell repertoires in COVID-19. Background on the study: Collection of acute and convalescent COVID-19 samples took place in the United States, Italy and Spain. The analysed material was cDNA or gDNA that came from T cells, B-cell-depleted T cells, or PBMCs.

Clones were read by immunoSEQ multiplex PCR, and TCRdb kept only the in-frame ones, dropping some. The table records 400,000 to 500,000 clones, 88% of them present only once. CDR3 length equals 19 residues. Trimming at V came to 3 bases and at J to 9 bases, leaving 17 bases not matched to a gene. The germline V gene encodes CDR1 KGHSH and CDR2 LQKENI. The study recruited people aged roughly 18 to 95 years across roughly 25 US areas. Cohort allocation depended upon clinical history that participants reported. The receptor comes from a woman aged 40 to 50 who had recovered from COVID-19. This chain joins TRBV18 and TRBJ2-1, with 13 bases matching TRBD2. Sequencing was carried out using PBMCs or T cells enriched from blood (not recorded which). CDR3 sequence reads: CASSPRPGLAGRYLGEQFF. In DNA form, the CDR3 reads TGTGCCAGCTCACCCCGCCCGGGACTAGCGGGACGTTATCTGGGTGAGCAGTTCTTC.